The clone carrying this T cell receptor beta chain has just one count. Its antigen is unknown. This sample was taken from a study of cytomegalovirus exposure and HLA in healthy donors. CDR1 KGHSH and CDR2 LQKENI come from the germline V gene. The CDR3 runs 15 residues. J was trimmed by 1 base and V by 6 bases; bases with no gene match: 6. Study-level findings and limits: There were 150 to 200 TCR beta chains listed as cytomegalovirus-associated. Most TCR sequences were rare, but some public TCRs occurred in many donors.

TCRdb keeps only in-frame clones here, not all; method: immunoSEQ multiplex PCR. The sample includes approximately 300,000 clones, roughly 89% of them seen just once. The chain couples TRBV18 to TRBJ1-5, with 7 bases aligning to TRBD1. The source material was PBMCs. The TCR sequence derives from a woman in her late teens or twenties in good health and CMV-seronegative. The CDR3 reads CASSRDRASNQPQHF. In nucleotides, the CDR3 is TGTGCCAGCTCCCGCGACAGGGCGAGCAATCAGCCCCAGCATTTT.